The T cell receptor beta chain described here comes from a study of identical twins. V was clipped by 7 bases and J by 0 bases, with 13 bases between them. Per germline, CDR1 MNHNS and CDR2 SASEGT. The CDR3 extends over 16 amino acids. cDNA molecules carried unique molecular identifiers, and template switching added a universal primer site. TCRdb independently ran MiXCR on the 5' RACE reads; one entry per CDR3 protein. The sample contains approximately 190,000 distinct CDR3 sequences, 15% to 20% of which appear only once. The donor group consisted entirely of healthy Caucasians. This sample also belongs to another study, concerning T cells expressing NK-cell markers. That study adds: Each TCR beta repertoire originated in sorted T cells that were CD3+CD56+NKG2C+, CD3+CD56+NKG2C- or CD3+CD56-NKG2C+. Four donors showed these clonotypes also leading the CD3+CD56-NKG2C+ fraction.

The sample was CD8+ T cells sorted from blood. The sequence came from a young woman in good health. The V gene is TRBV6-1, the J gene TRBJ2-6; D remains ambiguous. In DNA, the CDR3 is TGTGCCAGCACCTCGGGCTTGTTCTCTGGGGCCAACGTCCTGACTTTC. Translation gives CASTSGLFSGANVLTF.